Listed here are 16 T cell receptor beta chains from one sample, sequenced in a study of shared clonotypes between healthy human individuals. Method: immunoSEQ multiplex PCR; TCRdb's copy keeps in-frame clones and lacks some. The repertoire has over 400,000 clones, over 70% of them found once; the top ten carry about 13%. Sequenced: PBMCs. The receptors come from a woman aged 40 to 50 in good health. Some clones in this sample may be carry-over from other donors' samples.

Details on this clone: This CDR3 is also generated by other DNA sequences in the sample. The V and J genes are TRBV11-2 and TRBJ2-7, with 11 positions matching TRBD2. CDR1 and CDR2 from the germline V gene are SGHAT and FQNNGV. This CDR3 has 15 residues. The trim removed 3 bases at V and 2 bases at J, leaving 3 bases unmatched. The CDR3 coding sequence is TGTGCCAGCAGCTTGACTAGCGGGGTAACCTACGAGCAGTACTTC. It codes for CASSLTSGVTYEQYF.

This CDR3 reads CASKTDRAVQPQHF. CDR3 DNA: TGTGCCAGCAAGACGGACAGGGCGGTTCAGCCCCAGCATTTT. This rearrangement joins TRBV28 to TRBJ1-5; 8 bases agree with TRBD1. J gave up 6 bases and V 7 bases, and 8 bases lay outside the gene matches. The CDR3 contains 14 residues. Germline CDR1 reads MDHEN; CDR2 reads SYDVKM.

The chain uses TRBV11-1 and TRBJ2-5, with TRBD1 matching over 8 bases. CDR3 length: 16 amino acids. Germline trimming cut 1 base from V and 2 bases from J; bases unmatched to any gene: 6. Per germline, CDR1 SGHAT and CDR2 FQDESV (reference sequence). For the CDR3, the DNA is TGTGCCAGCAGCTTAGGAGACAGGGGAAGACAAGAGACCCAGTACTTC. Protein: CASSLGDRGRQETQYF.

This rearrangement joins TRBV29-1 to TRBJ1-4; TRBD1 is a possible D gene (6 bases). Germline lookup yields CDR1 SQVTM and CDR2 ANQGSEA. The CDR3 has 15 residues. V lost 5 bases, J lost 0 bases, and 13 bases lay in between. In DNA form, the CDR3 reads TGCAGCGTTACAGGGTGGGAAGCAACTAATGAAAAACTGTTTTTT. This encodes CSVTGWEATNEKLFF.

Written as DNA, the CDR3 is TGTGCCAGCAGTTCAGCGGGACCCTCCTACGAGCAGTACTTC. Residues: CASSSAGPSYEQYF. The chain carries TRBV6-5 and TRBJ2-7; 7 bases agree with TRBD2. There are 14 residues in the CDR3. Losses at the gene ends were 4 bases for V and 0 bases for J; bases not matched to a gene: 3. Per the germline V gene, CDR1 is MNHEY and CDR2 is SVGAGI.

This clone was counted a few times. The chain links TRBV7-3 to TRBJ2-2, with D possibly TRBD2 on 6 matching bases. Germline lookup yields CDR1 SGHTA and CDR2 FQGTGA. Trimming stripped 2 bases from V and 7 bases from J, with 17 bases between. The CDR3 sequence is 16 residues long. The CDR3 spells CASSLAGRDSGGELFF. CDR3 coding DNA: TGTGCCAGCAGCTTAGCGGGTAGAGATAGCGGCGGGGAGCTGTTTTTT.

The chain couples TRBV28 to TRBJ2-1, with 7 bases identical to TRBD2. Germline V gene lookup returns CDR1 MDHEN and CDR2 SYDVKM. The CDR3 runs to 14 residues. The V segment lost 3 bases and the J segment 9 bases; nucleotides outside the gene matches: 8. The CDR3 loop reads CASSLGREVSEQFF. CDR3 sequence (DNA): TGTGCCAGCAGTTTGGGCCGGGAGGTTAGTGAGCAGTTCTTC.

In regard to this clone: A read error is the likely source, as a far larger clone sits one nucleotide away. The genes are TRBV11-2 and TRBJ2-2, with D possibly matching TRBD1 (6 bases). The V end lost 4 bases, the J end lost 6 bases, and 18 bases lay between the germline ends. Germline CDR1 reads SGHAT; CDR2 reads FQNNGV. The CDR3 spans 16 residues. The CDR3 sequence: CASSSTPTGSAGELFF. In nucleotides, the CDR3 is TGTGCCAGCAGCTCCACACCAACAGGGTCGGCCGGGGAGCTGTTTTTT.

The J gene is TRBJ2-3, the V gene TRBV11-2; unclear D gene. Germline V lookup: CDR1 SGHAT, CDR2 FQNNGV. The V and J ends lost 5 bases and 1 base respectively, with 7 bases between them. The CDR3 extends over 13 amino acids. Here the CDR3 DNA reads TGTGCCAGCAGCCTACCAGGCACAGATACGCAGTATTTT. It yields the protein CASSLPGTDTQYF.

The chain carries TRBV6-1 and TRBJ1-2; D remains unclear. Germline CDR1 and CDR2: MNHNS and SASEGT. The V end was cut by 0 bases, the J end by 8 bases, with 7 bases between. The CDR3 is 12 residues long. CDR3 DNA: TGTGCCAGCAGTGAAGCGCCCGGCGGCTACACCTTC. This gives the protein CASSEAPGGYTF.

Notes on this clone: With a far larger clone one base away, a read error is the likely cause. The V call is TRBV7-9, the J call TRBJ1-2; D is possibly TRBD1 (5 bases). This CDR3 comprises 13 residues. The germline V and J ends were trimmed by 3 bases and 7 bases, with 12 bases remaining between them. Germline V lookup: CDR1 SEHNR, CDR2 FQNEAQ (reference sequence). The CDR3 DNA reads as TGTGCCAGCAGCTTGGAGGGGATCTGTGGCTACACCTTC. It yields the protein CASSLEGICGYTF.

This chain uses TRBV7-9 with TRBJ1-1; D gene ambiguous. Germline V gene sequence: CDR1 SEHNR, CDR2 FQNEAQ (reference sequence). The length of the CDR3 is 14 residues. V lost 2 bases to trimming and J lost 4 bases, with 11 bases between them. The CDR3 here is CASSLILGPTEAFF. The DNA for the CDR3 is TGTGCCAGCAGCTTAATTTTAGGGCCCACTGAAGCTTTCTTT.

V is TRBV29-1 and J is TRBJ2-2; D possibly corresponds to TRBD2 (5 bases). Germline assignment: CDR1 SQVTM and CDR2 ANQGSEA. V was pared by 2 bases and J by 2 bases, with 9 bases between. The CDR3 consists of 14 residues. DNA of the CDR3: TGCAGCGTTGAACGGACGGGAAACACCGGGGAGCTGTTTTTT. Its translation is CSVERTGNTGELFF.

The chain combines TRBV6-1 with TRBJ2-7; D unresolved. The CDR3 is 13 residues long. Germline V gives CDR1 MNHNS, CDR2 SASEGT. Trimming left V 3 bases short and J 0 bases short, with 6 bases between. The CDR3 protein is CASSDAASYEQYF. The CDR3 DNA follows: TGTGCCAGCAGTGATGCAGCCTCCTACGAGCAGTACTTC.

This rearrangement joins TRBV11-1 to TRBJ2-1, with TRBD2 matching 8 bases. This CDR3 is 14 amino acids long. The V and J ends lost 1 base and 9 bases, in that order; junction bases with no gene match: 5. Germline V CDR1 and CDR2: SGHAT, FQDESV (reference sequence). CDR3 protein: CASSLELAEGEQFF. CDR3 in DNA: TGTGCCAGCAGCTTAGAACTAGCGGAGGGTGAGCAGTTCTTC.

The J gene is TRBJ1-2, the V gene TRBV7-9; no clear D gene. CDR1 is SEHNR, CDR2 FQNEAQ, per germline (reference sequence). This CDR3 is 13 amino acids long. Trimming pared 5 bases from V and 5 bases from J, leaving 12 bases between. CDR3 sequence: CASSHTLQYGYTF. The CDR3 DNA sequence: TGTGCCAGCAGCCATACCCTTCAGTATGGCTACACCTTC.